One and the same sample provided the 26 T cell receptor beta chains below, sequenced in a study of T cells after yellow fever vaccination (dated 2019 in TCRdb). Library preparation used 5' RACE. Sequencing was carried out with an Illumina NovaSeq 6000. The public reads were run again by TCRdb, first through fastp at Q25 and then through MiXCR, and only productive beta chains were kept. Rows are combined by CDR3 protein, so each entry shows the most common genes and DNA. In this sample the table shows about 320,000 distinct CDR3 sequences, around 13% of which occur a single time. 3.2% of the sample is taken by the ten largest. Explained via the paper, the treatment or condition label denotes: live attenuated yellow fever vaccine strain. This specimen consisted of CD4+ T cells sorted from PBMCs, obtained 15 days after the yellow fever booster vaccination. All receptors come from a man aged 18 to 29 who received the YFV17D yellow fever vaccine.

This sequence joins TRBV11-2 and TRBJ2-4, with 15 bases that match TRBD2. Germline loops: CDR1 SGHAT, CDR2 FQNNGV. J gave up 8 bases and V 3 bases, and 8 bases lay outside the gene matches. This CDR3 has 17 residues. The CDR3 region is CASSLWTSGGGLDIQYF. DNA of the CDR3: TGTGCCAGCAGCTTGTGGACTAGCGGGGGGGGATTAGACATTCAGTACTTC. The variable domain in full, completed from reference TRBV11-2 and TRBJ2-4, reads EAGVAQSPRYKIIEKRQSVAFWCNPISGHATLYWYQQILGQGPKLLIQFQNNGVVDDSQLPKDRFSAERLKGVDSTLKIQPAKLEDSAVYLCASSLWTSGGGLDIQYFGAGTRLSVL.

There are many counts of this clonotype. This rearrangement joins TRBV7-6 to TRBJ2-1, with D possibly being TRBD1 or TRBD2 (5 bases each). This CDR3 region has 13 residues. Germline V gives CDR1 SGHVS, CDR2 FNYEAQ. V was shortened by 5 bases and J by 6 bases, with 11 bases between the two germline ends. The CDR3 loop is CASSPGTSNEQFF. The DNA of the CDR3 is TGTGCCAGCAGCCCCGGGACCAGCAATGAGCAGTTCTTC.

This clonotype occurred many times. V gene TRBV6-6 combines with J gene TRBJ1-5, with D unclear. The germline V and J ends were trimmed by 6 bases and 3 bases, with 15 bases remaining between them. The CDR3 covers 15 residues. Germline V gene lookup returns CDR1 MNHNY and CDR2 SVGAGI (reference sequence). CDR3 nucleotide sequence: TGTGCCAGCAGCCCCCCTGGCAGACTCAATCAGCCCCAGCATTTT. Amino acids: CASSPPGRLNQPQHF.

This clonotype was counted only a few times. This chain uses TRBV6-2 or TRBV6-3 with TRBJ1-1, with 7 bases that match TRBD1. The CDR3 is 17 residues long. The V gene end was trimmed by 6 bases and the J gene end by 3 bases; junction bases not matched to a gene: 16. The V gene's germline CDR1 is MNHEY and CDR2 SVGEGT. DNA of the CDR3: TGTGCCAGCAGGCCCAGGGGGACGGACAGGCTGGACACTGAAGCTTTCTTT. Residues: CASRPRGTDRLDTEAFF.

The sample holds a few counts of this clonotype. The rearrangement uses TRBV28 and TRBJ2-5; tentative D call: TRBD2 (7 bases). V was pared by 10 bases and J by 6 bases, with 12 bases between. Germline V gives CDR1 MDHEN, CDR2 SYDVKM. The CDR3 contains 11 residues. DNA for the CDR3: TGTGCCATCGGGGGGCGGAAGACCCAGTACTTC. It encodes CAIGGRKTQYF.

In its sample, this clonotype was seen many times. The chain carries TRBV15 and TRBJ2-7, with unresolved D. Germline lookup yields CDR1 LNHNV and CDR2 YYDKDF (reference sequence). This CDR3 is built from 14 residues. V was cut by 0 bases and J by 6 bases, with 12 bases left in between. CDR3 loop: CATSRDTTPGEQYF. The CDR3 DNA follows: TGTGCCACCAGCAGAGACACAACTCCAGGCGAGCAGTACTTC. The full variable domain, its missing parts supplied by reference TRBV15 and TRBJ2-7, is DAMVIQNPRYQVTQFGKPVTLSCSQTLNHNVMYWYQQKSSQAPKLLFHYYDKDFNNEADTPDNFQSRRPNTSFCFLDIRSPGLGDTAMYLCATSRDTTPGEQYFGPGTRLTVT.

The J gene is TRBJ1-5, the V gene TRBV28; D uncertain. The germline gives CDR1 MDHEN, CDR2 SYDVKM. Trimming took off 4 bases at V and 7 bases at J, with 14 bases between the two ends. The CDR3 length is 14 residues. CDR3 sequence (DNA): TGTGCCAGCAGTTCCCCCGGGTCGGGACAGCCCCAGCATTTT. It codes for CASSSPGSGQPQHF.

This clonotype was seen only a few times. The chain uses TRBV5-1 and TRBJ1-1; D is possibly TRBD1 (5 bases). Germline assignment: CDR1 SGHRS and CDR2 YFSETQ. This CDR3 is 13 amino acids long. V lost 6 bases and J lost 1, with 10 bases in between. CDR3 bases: TGCGCCAGCACCATAGGGGAGAACACTGAAGCTTTCTTT. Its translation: CASTIGENTEAFF.

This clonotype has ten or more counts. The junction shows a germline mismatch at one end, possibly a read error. CDR3 residues: CASSEARHRRHF. The CDR3 DNA is TGTGCCAGCAGTGAAGCGCGCCACCGGAGGCACTTC. This chain joins TRBV6-1 and TRBJ2-4; D possibly corresponds to TRBD2 (5 bases). Germline CDR1 reads MNHNS; CDR2 reads SASEGT. This CDR3 region has 12 residues.

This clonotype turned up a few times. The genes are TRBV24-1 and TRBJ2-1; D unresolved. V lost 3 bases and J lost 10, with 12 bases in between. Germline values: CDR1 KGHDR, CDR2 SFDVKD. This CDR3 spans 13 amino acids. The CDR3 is CATSDPPRTEQFF. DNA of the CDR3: TGTGCCACCAGTGATCCCCCCCGCACCGAGCAGTTCTTC.

CDR3 nucleotide sequence: TGTGCCAGCAGCCCAGCACCGACAGCCTACGAGCAGTACTTC. Its protein product is CASSPAPTAYEQYF. The J gene is TRBJ2-7, the V gene TRBV5-5; maybe TRBD1 (5 bases). The V and J ends lost 4 bases and 2 bases respectively, with 13 bases between them. Germline V gene lookup returns CDR1 SGHKS and CDR2 YYEKEE (reference sequence). The CDR3 spans 14 residues.

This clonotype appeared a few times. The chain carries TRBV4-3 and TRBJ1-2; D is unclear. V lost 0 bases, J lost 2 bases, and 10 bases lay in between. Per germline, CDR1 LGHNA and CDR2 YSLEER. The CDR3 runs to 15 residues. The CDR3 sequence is CASSQDPRGNYGYTF. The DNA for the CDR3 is TGCGCCAGCAGCCAAGACCCCAGAGGAAACTATGGCTACACCTTC.

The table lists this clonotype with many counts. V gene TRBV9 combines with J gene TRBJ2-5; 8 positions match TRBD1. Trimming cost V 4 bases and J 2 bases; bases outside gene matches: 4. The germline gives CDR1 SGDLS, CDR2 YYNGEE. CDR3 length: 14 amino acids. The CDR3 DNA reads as TGTGCCAGCAGCCCCGGGACAGGACAAGAGACCCAGTACTTC. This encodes CASSPGTGQETQYF. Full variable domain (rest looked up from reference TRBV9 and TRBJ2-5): DSGVTQTPKHLITATGQRVTLRCSPRSGDLSVYWYQQSLDQGLQFLIQYYNGEERAKGNILERFSAQQFPDLHSELNLSSLELGDSALYFCASSPGTGQETQYFGPGTRLLVL.

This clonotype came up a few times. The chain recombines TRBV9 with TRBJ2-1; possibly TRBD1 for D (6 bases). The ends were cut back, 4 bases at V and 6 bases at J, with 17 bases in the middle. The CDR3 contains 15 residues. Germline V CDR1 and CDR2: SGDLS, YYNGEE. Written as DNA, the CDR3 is TGTGCCAGCAGCTCGATTTCTGGGGGCCGCAATGAGCAGTTCTTC. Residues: CASSSISGGRNEQFF.

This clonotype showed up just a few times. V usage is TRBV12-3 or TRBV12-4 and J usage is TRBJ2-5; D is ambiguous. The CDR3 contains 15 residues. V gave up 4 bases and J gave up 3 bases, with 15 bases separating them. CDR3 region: CASSSPPKGKETQYF. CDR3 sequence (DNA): TGTGCCAGCAGTTCCCCCCCTAAGGGTAAAGAGACCCAGTACTTC.

DNA of the CDR3: TGCAGTGCTAGAGATGGGGCCTCGGGAGCGGGGGCGCAGTACGTC. The encoded protein is CSARDGASGAGAQYV. The chain joins TRBV20-1 to TRBJ2-7, with 8 positions matching TRBD2. Germline CDR1 reads DFQATT; CDR2 reads SNEGSKA (reference sequence). The CDR3 contains 15 residues. J gave up 9 bases and V 0 bases, and 13 bases lay outside the gene matches.

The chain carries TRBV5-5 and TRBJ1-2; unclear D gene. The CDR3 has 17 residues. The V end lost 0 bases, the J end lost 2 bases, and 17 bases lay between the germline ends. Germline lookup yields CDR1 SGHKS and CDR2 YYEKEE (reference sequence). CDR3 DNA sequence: TGTGCCAGCAGCTTGGAAGGTCTCCGAGGGTTCAACTATGGCTACACCTTC. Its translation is CASSLEGLRGFNYGYTF.

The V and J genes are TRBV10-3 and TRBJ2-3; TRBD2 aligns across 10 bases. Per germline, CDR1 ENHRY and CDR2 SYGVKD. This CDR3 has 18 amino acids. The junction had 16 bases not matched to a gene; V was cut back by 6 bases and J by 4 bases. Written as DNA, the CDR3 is TGTGCCATCAGAGGGGGCCCCTCTAGCGGGGGCTTTCCAGATACGCAGTATTTT. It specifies CAIRGGPSSGGFPDTQYF.

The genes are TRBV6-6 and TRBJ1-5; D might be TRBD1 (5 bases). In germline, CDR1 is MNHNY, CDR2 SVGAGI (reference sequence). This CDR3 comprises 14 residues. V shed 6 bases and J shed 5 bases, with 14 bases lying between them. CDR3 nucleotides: TGTGCCAGCAGCGCTACAGCGGGGGATCAGCCCCAGCATTTT. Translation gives CASSATAGDQPQHF.

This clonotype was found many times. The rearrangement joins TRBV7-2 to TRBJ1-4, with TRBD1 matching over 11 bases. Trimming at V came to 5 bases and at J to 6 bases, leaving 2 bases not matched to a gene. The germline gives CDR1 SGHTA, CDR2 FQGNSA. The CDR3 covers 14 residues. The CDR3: CASSVGQGDEKLFF. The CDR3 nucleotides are TGTGCCAGCAGCGTGGGACAGGGGGATGAAAAACTGTTTTTT.

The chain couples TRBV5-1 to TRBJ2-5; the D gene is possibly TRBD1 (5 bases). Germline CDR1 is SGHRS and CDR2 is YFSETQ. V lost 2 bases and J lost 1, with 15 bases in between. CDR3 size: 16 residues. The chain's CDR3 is CASSLDPGFGQETQYF. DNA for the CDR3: TGCGCCAGCAGCTTAGACCCAGGGTTTGGCCAAGAGACCCAGTACTTC.

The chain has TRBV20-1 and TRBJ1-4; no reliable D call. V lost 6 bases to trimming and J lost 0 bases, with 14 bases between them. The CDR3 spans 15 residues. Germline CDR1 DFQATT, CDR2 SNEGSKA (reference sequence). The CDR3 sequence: CSASPGRATNEKLFF. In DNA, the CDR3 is TGCAGTGCCTCCCCAGGCCGTGCAACTAATGAAAAACTGTTTTTT.

The CDR3 here is CASSLHSVGQLDTQYF. In DNA, the CDR3 is TGTGCCAGCAGTTTACACTCGGTGGGACAGTTGGATACGCAGTATTTT. The V gene is TRBV12-3 or TRBV12-4, the J gene TRBJ2-3; TRBD1 matches at 7 bases. The V gene end was trimmed by 2 bases and the J gene end by 6 bases; junction bases not matched to a gene: 11. CDR3 size: 16 residues.

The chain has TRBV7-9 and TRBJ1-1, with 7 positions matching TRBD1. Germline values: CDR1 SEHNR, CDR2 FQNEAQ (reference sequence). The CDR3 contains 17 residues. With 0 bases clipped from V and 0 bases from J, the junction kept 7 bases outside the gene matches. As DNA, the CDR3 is TGTGCCAGCAGCTTAGCGCTGGGGCAGGGGGTGAACACTGAAGCTTTCTTT. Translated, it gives CASSLALGQGVNTEAFF.

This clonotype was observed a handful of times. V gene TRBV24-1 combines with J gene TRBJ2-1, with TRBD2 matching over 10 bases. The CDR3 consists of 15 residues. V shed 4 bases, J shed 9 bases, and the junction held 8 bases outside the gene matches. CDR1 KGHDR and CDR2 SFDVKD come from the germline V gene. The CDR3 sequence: CATSEGAGGRSEQFF. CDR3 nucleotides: TGTGCCACCAGTGAAGGAGCGGGGGGGCGGAGTGAGCAGTTCTTC.

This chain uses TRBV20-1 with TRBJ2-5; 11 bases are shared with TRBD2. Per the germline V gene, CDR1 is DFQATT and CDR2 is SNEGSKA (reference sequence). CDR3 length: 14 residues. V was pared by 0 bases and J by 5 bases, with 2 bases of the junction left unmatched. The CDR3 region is CSARELAGVETQYF. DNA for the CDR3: TGCAGTGCTAGAGAACTAGCGGGGGTGGAGACCCAGTACTTC.